These 23 T cell receptor beta chains share one sample of origin, sequenced in a study of T cells after yellow fever vaccination. TCRdb re-analysed the 5' RACE reads in MiXCR, keeping a single row per CDR3 protein. The table has around 350,000 distinct CDR3 sequences, 6.2% seen once. The specimen was PBMCs, collected 5 days after the yellow fever booster vaccination. These receptors all come from a man younger than 40 who received the YFV17D yellow fever vaccine.

This clonotype occurred many times. The rearrangement links TRBV7-9 to TRBJ2-3; TRBD2 agrees at 12 bases. Germline assignment: CDR1 SEHNR and CDR2 FQNEAQ (reference sequence). The CDR3 spans 16 residues. The V and J ends lost 5 bases and 3 bases, in that order; junction bases with no gene match: 6. The CDR3 sequence: CASSTQTSGRTDTQYF. CDR3 DNA: TGTGCCAGCAGCACCCAGACTAGCGGGAGAACAGATACGCAGTATTTT.

This clonotype showed up many times. The rearrangement uses TRBV6-5 and TRBJ1-2; D is unclear. CDR3 length: 13 amino acids. Trimming shortened V by 2 bases and J by 8 bases, and 12 bases separated the two germline ends. Germline-derived CDR1 and CDR2 are MNHEY and SVGAGI. CDR3 coding DNA: TGTGCCAGCAGTTACGTCTCGGGAGGGGGCTACACCTTC. Translation gives CASSYVSGGGYTF.

This clonotype was counted between two and nine times. The CDR3 sequence: CASSWDWRKCSKQYF. CDR3 DNA sequence: TGTGCCAGCAGTTGGGACTGGCGGAAATGTTCCAAGCAGTACTTC. J is TRBJ2-7 and V is TRBV21-1; the table's TRBD2 call for D was not verified on the DNA. TRBV21-1 is tagged as a pseudogene. The CDR3 runs 15 residues.

This clonotype has just a few counts. V usage is TRBV28 and J usage is TRBJ2-5; 9 bases align to TRBD1. Germline V gene sequence: CDR1 MDHEN, CDR2 SYDVKM. J lost 4 bases, V lost 10 bases, and 7 bases had no gene match. The CDR3 has 13 amino acids. As DNA, the CDR3 is TGTGCCACACACAGGGGGCTCGGAGAGACCCAGTACTTC. Its protein product is CATHRGLGETQYF.

The chain joins TRBV24-1 to TRBJ1-4, with TRBD1 matching over 7 bases. CDR3 length equals 13 residues. Germline V CDR1 and CDR2: KGHDR, SFDVKD. The ends lost 9 bases at V and 5 bases at J; junction bases unmatched: 5. The CDR3 loop is CATSGTANEKLFF. CDR3 in DNA: TGTGCCACCTCCGGGACAGCAAATGAAAAACTGTTTTTT.

This clonotype was seen at least ten times. The rearrangement links TRBV10-3 to TRBJ2-1; D uncertain. CDR3 length: 12 residues. V shed 0 bases and J shed 9 bases, with 6 bases lying between them. Germline CDR1 and CDR2: ENHRY and SYGVKD. The DNA for the CDR3 is TGTGCCATCAGTGAGTCCTTCGGTGAGCAGTTCTTC. Translating it yields CAISESFGEQFF.

The V gene is TRBV30, the J gene TRBJ2-6; no definite D call. Trimming left V 4 bases short and J 6 bases short, with 19 bases between. Germline CDR1 and CDR2: GTSNPN and SVGIG (reference sequence). The CDR3 covers 16 residues. The CDR3 is CAWTRFSLVMANVLTF. In DNA form, the CDR3 reads TGTGCCTGGACCCGCTTCTCTTTAGTGATGGCCAACGTCCTGACTTTC.

This clonotype was detected a few times. The chain links TRBV20-1 to TRBJ2-1; 11 bases match TRBD2. In germline, CDR1 is DFQATT, CDR2 SNEGSKA (reference sequence). After removal of 3 bases from V and 7 bases from J, the junction contained 11 bases not matched to a gene. The CDR3 is 16 amino acids. The CDR3 spells CSASSTSGSRVNEQFF. CDR3 DNA: TGCAGTGCTAGTAGCACTAGCGGGAGTCGAGTGAATGAGCAGTTCTTC.

This clonotype was seen ten or more times. This sequence joins TRBV6-2 or TRBV6-3 and TRBJ2-1, with a tentative D call TRBD2 (6 bases). Germline V gene lookup returns CDR1 MNHEY and CDR2 SVGEGT. CDR3 length: 14 amino acids. With 5 bases removed from V and 2 bases from J, the gap between germline ends came to 10 bases. For the CDR3, the DNA is TGTGCCAGCAGTCCCGGGGGAGCCTACAATGAGCAGTTCTTC. Its translation: CASSPGGAYNEQFF.

The chain joins TRBV7-2 to TRBJ2-7; the match to TRBD2 covers 8 bases. V was clipped by 6 bases and J by 0 bases; unmatched bases: 4. The V gene's germline CDR1 is SGHTA and CDR2 FQGNSA. This CDR3 is built from 14 residues. CDR3 residues: CASRLGGASYEQYF. DNA for the CDR3: TGTGCCAGCAGGCTCGGGGGGGCCTCCTACGAGCAGTACTTC.

This clonotype was found many times. The V gene is TRBV20-1, the J gene TRBJ2-1; D ambiguous. V lost 4 bases, J lost 9 bases, and 16 bases lay in between. The CDR3 extends over 13 amino acids. Germline assignment: CDR1 DFQATT and CDR2 SNEGSKA (reference sequence). The CDR3: CSAKLTGRGEQFF. The DNA for the CDR3 is TGCAGTGCTAAACTAACCGGGCGCGGTGAGCAGTTCTTC.

The V call is TRBV7-3, the J call TRBJ2-1; D gene unclear. The CDR3 runs 15 residues. Deletions cut 1 base from V and 5 bases from J, with 12 bases between. CDR1 is SGHTA, CDR2 FQGTGA, per germline. CDR3: CASSLSSGAHNEQFF. DNA for the CDR3: TGTGCCAGCAGCTTAAGCTCCGGAGCGCACAATGAGCAGTTCTTC.

The sample holds a few counts of this clonotype. The V and J genes are TRBV18 and TRBJ2-7; TRBD1 or TRBD2 may be the D gene (6 bases each). Germline-derived CDR1 and CDR2 are KGHSH and LQKENI. V was pared by 4 bases and J by 0 bases, with 13 bases between. The length of the CDR3 is 15 residues. The CDR3 here is CASSQGGKSSYEQYF. The DNA for the CDR3 is TGTGCCAGCTCACAGGGGGGAAAGAGCTCCTACGAGCAGTACTTC.

Ten or more counts support this clonotype. CDR3: CASSSRSGSSYEQYF. The CDR3 bases are TGTGCCAGCAGCTCACGTTCGGGTTCCTCCTACGAGCAGTACTTC. The chain uses TRBV7-2 and TRBJ2-7, with D hard to call. CDR3 length: 15 residues. The V gene lost 4 bases and the J gene lost 0 bases, with 13 bases spanning the gap. Germline loops: CDR1 SGHTA, CDR2 FQGNSA.

This clonotype has at least ten counts. The chain has TRBV4-3 and TRBJ2-3; the D is unclear. Germline CDR1 and CDR2: LGHNA and YSLEER. The CDR3 extends over 15 amino acids. V gave up 1 base and J gave up 2 bases, with 10 bases separating them. The CDR3 here is CASSQGGSITDTQYF. The DNA of the CDR3 is TGCGCCAGCAGCCAAGGCGGATCCATCACAGATACGCAGTATTTT.

This clonotype was seen a few times. The chain joins TRBV6-5 to TRBJ2-2; 16 bases fit TRBD2. The CDR3 is 18 residues long. The germline V gene has CDR1 MNHEY and CDR2 SVGAGI. V trimming: 7 bases; J trimming: 4 bases; junction bases outside the gene matches: 9. DNA of the CDR3: TGTGCCAGCACCTCGGGACTAGCGGGAGGGCCGGGCACCGGGGAGCTGTTTTTT. Translation gives CASTSGLAGGPGTGELFF.

Of note for this clonotype: Compared with germline, one end of the junction differs, possibly owing to a read error. The chain couples TRBV20-1 to TRBJ2-5; 9 positions match TRBD1. The CDR3 extends over 11 amino acids. The germline V gene has CDR1 DFQATT and CDR2 SNEGSKA (reference sequence). The CDR3 loop is CSASGQGRDNF. The DNA of the CDR3 is TGCAGTGCATCGGGACAGGGACGGGATAACTTC.

This clonotype was observed many times. This chain joins TRBV20-1 and TRBJ2-1, with D unclear. This CDR3 contains 17 residues. With 1 base removed from V and 3 bases from J, the gap between germline ends came to 19 bases. Germline values: CDR1 DFQATT, CDR2 SNEGSKA (reference sequence). CDR3: CSARAGPLRRSYNEQFF. CDR3 coding DNA: TGCAGTGCTAGAGCCGGCCCCCTCCGACGGAGCTACAATGAGCAGTTCTTC.

This chain connects TRBV6-1 to TRBJ1-1, with unresolved D. Trimming took 5 bases from V and 0 from J, leaving 10 bases between them. Germline CDR1 is MNHNS and CDR2 is SASEGT. CDR3 size: 14 residues. The CDR3 region is CASSPGPMNTEAFF. The CDR3 DNA reads as TGTGCCAGCAGTCCCGGGCCGATGAACACTGAAGCTTTCTTT.

This chain links TRBV5-1 with TRBJ2-7; 7 bases fit TRBD1. The CDR3 is 16 amino acids. The germline V gene encodes CDR1 SGHRS and CDR2 YFSETQ. With 4 bases clipped from V and 5 bases from J, the junction kept 15 bases outside the gene matches. CDR3 sequence reads: CASSIFYSPQGDEQYF. CDR3 coding DNA: TGCGCCAGCAGCATATTCTACAGCCCCCAGGGGGACGAGCAGTACTTC.

The table lists this clonotype with many counts. The chain has TRBV7-2 and TRBJ2-7, with D uncertain. Per germline, CDR1 SGHTA and CDR2 FQGNSA. V gave up 2 bases and J gave up 3 bases, with 11 bases separating them. The CDR3 has 14 residues. In nucleotides, the CDR3 is TGTGCCAGCAGCTTACGAGTACTAAACTACGAGCAGTACTTC. As protein: CASSLRVLNYEQYF.

This clonotype was seen many times. V gene TRBV29-1 combines with J gene TRBJ2-1; D remains unclear. CDR1 is SQVTM, CDR2 ANQGSEA, per germline. This CDR3 has 12 residues. V was pared by 2 bases and J by 4 bases, with 6 bases between. The CDR3 reads CSVELRYNEQFF. CDR3 DNA sequence: TGCAGCGTTGAACTTCGTTACAATGAGCAGTTCTTC.

V gene TRBV3-1 combines with J gene TRBJ2-1; 12 bases are shared with TRBD2. Trimming cost V 0 bases and J 0 bases; bases outside gene matches: 3. In germline, CDR1 is LGHDT, CDR2 YNNKEL (reference sequence). The CDR3 is 18 amino acids. CDR3 sequence: CASSQEGLAGSSYNEQFF. The CDR3 nucleotides read TGTGCCAGCAGCCAAGAGGGACTAGCGGGCAGCTCCTACAATGAGCAGTTCTTC.